These 9 T cell receptor beta chains share one sample of origin, sequenced in a study of T-cell memory formation after mild COVID-19. TCRdb reanalysed the 5' RACE reads using MiXCR and keeps one entry per CDR3 protein. The sample lists around 310,000 distinct CDR3 sequences, 20% to 25% seen once, with over 20% in the top ten. Sequenced material: PBMCs or a T cell subset sorted from them (not recorded which). The receptors were gathered from a man aged 18 to 35 who had mild COVID-19 (a few samples of this study predate the infection). Cell type and time point are not known.

The chain employs TRBV20-1 and TRBJ2-2; D unclear. This CDR3 spans 14 amino acids. With 2 bases removed from V and 7 bases from J, the gap between germline ends came to 14 bases. The germline CDR1 and CDR2 sequences are DFQATT and SNEGSKA (reference sequence). CDR3 loop: CSARSSGRVGELFF. CDR3 in DNA: TGCAGTGCTAGATCTTCCGGTCGAGTCGGGGAGCTGTTTTTT.

This chain connects TRBV10-3 to TRBJ1-2; 7 bases are a match to TRBD1. CDR1 and CDR2 (germline): ENHRY, SYGVKD. The ends lost 10 bases at V and 8 bases at J; junction bases unmatched: 13. CDR3 length: 13 amino acids. The CDR3 sequence is CATHRGAGSGYTF. The CDR3 bases are TGTGCCACTCACAGGGGTGCAGGGTCCGGCTACACCTTC.

This clonotype has ten or more counts. The V gene is TRBV6-5, the J gene TRBJ2-5, with D hard to call. V dropped 5 bases and J dropped 5 bases, with 12 bases sitting between them. CDR1 is MNHEY and CDR2 is SVGAGI in the germline V gene. This CDR3 comprises 13 residues. CDR3 residues: CASSRRVQETQYF. The DNA for the CDR3 is TGTGCCAGCAGTCGTCGGGTACAGGAGACCCAGTACTTC.

The chain employs TRBV9 and TRBJ2-1, with TRBD2 matching over 12 bases. In germline, CDR1 is SGDLS, CDR2 YYNGEE. CDR3 length: 17 residues. After removal of 0 bases from V and 1 base from J, the junction contained 2 bases not matched to a gene. The CDR3 region is CASSVGTSGASYNEQFF. For the CDR3, the DNA is TGTGCCAGCAGCGTAGGGACTAGCGGGGCTTCCTACAATGAGCAGTTCTTC.

In nucleotides, the CDR3 is TGCAGTGCTAGGACCCGCCGGGGCTCCTACAATGAGCAGTTCTTC. Translated: CSARTRRGSYNEQFF. The chain uses TRBV20-1 and TRBJ2-1, with a possible D match to TRBD2 (5 bases). The CDR3 is 15 residues long. Looked up from germline, CDR1 is DFQATT and CDR2 is SNEGSKA (reference sequence). V was clipped by 3 bases and J by 0 bases, with 12 bases between them.

The sample holds a few counts of this clonotype. The V gene is TRBV3-1, the J gene TRBJ2-5; D ambiguous. The germline CDR1 and CDR2 sequences are LGHDT and YNNKEL (reference sequence). The CDR3 runs 14 residues. Trimming left V 0 bases short and J 4 bases short, with 9 bases between. CDR3 loop: CASSQDPSGETQYF. The CDR3 nucleotides read TGTGCCAGCAGCCAAGATCCGTCCGGAGAGACCCAGTACTTC.

The V call is TRBV4-1, the J call TRBJ1-1; D gene uncertain. With 0 bases removed from V and 7 bases from J, the gap between germline ends came to 6 bases. This CDR3 is 12 amino acids long. The germline CDR1 and CDR2 sequences are MGHRA and YSYEKL. CDR3 sequence reads: CASSQDWGEAFF. DNA for the CDR3: TGCGCCAGCAGCCAAGACTGGGGTGAAGCTTTCTTT.

This clonotype has a count of ten or more. The J gene is TRBJ2-5, the V gene TRBV11-1; D call uncertain. Trimming took 4 bases from V and 4 from J, leaving 13 bases between them. CDR1 and CDR2 (germline): SGHAT, FQDESV (reference sequence). The CDR3 length is 14 residues. Written as DNA, the CDR3 is TGTGCCAGCAGCTCGCCGGTTGGCGGAGAGACCCAGTACTTC. Translation gives CASSSPVGGETQYF.

A few counts support this clonotype. The chain combines TRBV6-5 with TRBJ1-1, with D possibly being TRBD1 (5 bases). V lost 2 bases to trimming and J lost 5 bases, with 15 bases between them. Germline-derived CDR1 and CDR2 are MNHEY and SVGAGI. The CDR3 is 15 amino acids. The CDR3 sequence: CASSYNPPPGTEAFF. In nucleotides, the CDR3 is TGTGCCAGCAGTTACAACCCACCCCCAGGGACTGAAGCTTTCTTT.